A selection of T cell receptor beta chains follows, all from one sample in a study of CD8+ T cells in alopecia areata. Here immunoSEQ multiplex PCR was the method, and the copy in TCRdb shows in-frame clones only, minus some. The data hold 150,000 to 200,000 clones, with less than 70% observed a single time. Source: CD4+ T cells sorted from blood, taken at week 24, from a patient treated with tofacitinib. These receptors were obtained from a human donor with alopecia areata. Each CDR3 is given with its conserved first and last residue. Each record gives: J gene, V gene, D gene, clone size, CDR3 protein, CDR3 DNA. The D gene is left open where the match is weak. Clone sizes are given selectively: once, few, many, or a class where the clone is expanded.

j_call: TRBJ2-3; v_call: TRBV29-1; d_call: -; clone_size: few; cdr3_aa: CSVGPPGTDTQYF; cdr3_nt: TGCAGCGTGGGGCCCCCGGGAACAGATACGCAGTATTTT
j_call: TRBJ1-5; v_call: TRBV29-1; d_call: -; clone_size: -; cdr3_aa: CSAAGHNQPQHF; cdr3_nt: TGCAGCGCTGCGGGGCATAATCAGCCCCAGCATTTT
j_call: TRBJ2-7; v_call: TRBV6-1; d_call: -; clone_size: -; cdr3_aa: CASGGTTYYEQYF; cdr3_nt: TGTGCCAGCGGGGGGACGACCTACTACGAGCAGTACTTC
j_call: TRBJ1-1; v_call: TRBV19; d_call: TRBD1; clone_size: few; cdr3_aa: CASIPQGAKVTEAFF; cdr3_nt: TGTGCCAGTATCCCCCAGGGGGCTAAGGTCACTGAAGCTTTCTTT
j_call: TRBJ2-7; v_call: TRBV29-1; d_call: TRBD1; clone_size: -; cdr3_aa: CSVADRGTYEQYF; cdr3_nt: TGCAGCGTCGCGGACAGGGGAACCTACGAGCAGTACTTC
j_call: TRBJ1-2; v_call: TRBV15; d_call: -; clone_size: -; cdr3_aa: CATSQEGRYGYTF; cdr3_nt: TGTGCCACCAGCCAGGAGGGGAGGTATGGCTACACCTTC
j_call: TRBJ1-3; v_call: TRBV5-1; d_call: -; clone_size: -; cdr3_aa: CASSWGDSGNTIYF; cdr3_nt: TGCGCCAGCAGCTGGGGGGACTCTGGAAACACCATATATTTT
j_call: TRBJ1-1; v_call: TRBV30; d_call: -; clone_size: few; cdr3_aa: CAWSVKGGSEAFF; cdr3_nt: TGTGCCTGGAGTGTAAAGGGGGGATCTGAAGCTTTCTTT
j_call: TRBJ2-3; v_call: TRBV5-1; d_call: TRBD1; clone_size: -; cdr3_aa: CASGTGGDTQYF; cdr3_nt: TGCGCCAGCGGGACAGGGGGAGATACGCAGTATTTT
j_call: TRBJ1-5; v_call: TRBV7-9; d_call: -; clone_size: once; cdr3_aa: CASSLTGNSNQPQHF; cdr3_nt: TGTGCCAGCAGCCTGACAGGAAATAGCAATCAGCCCCAGCATTTT
j_call: TRBJ2-5; v_call: TRBV5-6; d_call: -; clone_size: -; cdr3_aa: CASMTAPKTSWETQYF; cdr3_nt: TGTGCCAGCATGACGGCCCCCAAAACTTCCTGGGAGACCCAGTACTTC
j_call: TRBJ2-7; v_call: TRBV5-4; d_call: TRBD1; clone_size: -; cdr3_aa: CASSLERTGYEQYF; cdr3_nt: TGTGCCAGCAGCTTGGAAAGGACAGGGTACGAGCAGTACTTC
j_call: TRBJ1-1; v_call: TRBV7-2; d_call: -; clone_size: -; cdr3_aa: CASSLVNTEAFF; cdr3_nt: TGTGCCAGCAGCTTAGTAAACACTGAAGCTTTCTTT
j_call: TRBJ1-1; v_call: TRBV19; d_call: -; clone_size: -; cdr3_aa: CASSIGAGSTEAFF; cdr3_nt: TGTGCCAGTAGTATAGGGGCAGGGAGCACTGAAGCTTTCTTT
j_call: TRBJ1-1; v_call: TRBV5-1; d_call: -; clone_size: -; cdr3_aa: CASNRTGPRTNTEAFF; cdr3_nt: TGCGCCAGCAACAGAACCGGACCGAGAACGAACACTGAAGCTTTCTTT
j_call: TRBJ1-6; v_call: TRBV18; d_call: -; clone_size: -; cdr3_aa: CASSPTDVYNSPLHF; cdr3_nt: TGTGCCAGCTCCCCGACTGACGTCTATAATTCACCCCTCCACTTT
j_call: TRBJ1-5; v_call: TRBV18; d_call: -; clone_size: -; cdr3_aa: CASSPGGGDQPQHF; cdr3_nt: TGTGCCAGCTCACCAGGGGGGGGCGATCAGCCCCAGCATTTT
j_call: TRBJ2-7; v_call: TRBV7-9; d_call: -; clone_size: -; cdr3_aa: CASGPSSYEQYF; cdr3_nt: TGTGCCAGCGGTCCCAGCTCCTACGAGCAGTACTTC
j_call: TRBJ1-6; v_call: TRBV30; d_call: TRBD1; clone_size: -; cdr3_aa: CAWSVGQYNSPLHF; cdr3_nt: TGTGCCTGGAGTGTGGGACAGTATAATTCACCCCTCCACTTT
j_call: TRBJ2-3; v_call: TRBV12-5; d_call: TRBD2; clone_size: -; cdr3_aa: CASGLLLAGGRRSDTQYF; cdr3_nt: TGTGCTAGTGGTTTATTACTAGCGGGGGGACGAAGGTCAGATACGCAGTATTTT
j_call: TRBJ2-7; v_call: TRBV18; d_call: -; clone_size: few; cdr3_aa: CASSPTRASYEQYF; cdr3_nt: TGTGCCAGCTCACCAACCAGGGCGTCCTACGAGCAGTACTTC
j_call: TRBJ2-4; v_call: TRBV19; d_call: -; clone_size: few; cdr3_aa: CASSIQGRSHIQYF; cdr3_nt: TGTGCCAGTAGTATACAGGGCAGGAGCCACATTCAGTACTTC
j_call: TRBJ2-2; v_call: TRBV2; d_call: TRBD1; clone_size: few; cdr3_aa: CASSQDRVNTGELFF; cdr3_nt: TGTGCCAGCAGTCAAGACAGGGTGAACACCGGGGAGCTGTTTTTT
j_call: TRBJ2-3; v_call: TRBV20-1; d_call: -; clone_size: -; cdr3_aa: CSASHRDTQYF; cdr3_nt: TGCAGTGCTTCCCACCGGGATACGCAGTATTTT
j_call: TRBJ2-7; v_call: TRBV5-1; d_call: TRBD2; clone_size: -; cdr3_aa: CASSNSGGFDREQYF; cdr3_nt: TGCGCCAGCAGCAATAGCGGGGGGTTCGACCGCGAGCAGTACTTC
j_call: TRBJ2-7; v_call: TRBV5-1; d_call: TRBD1; clone_size: -; cdr3_aa: CASGEGQGVNEQYF; cdr3_nt: TGCGCCAGTGGGGAAGGACAGGGAGTCAACGAGCAGTACTTC
j_call: TRBJ2-5; v_call: TRBV5-1; d_call: TRBD2; clone_size: once; cdr3_aa: CASSLTSGGQETQYF; cdr3_nt: TGCGCCAGCAGCTTAACTAGCGGGGGACAAGAGACCCAGTACTTC
j_call: TRBJ2-5; v_call: TRBV2; d_call: TRBD2; clone_size: -; cdr3_aa: CASTGLAGVETQYF; cdr3_nt: TGTGCCAGCACTGGACTAGCGGGGGTAGAGACCCAGTACTTC
j_call: TRBJ2-3; v_call: TRBV29-1; d_call: TRBD1; clone_size: few; cdr3_aa: CVTGADTQYF; cdr3_nt: TGCGTTACAGGGGCAGATACGCAGTATTTT
j_call: TRBJ2-7; v_call: TRBV29-1; d_call: -; clone_size: -; cdr3_aa: CSVWGDSSSYEQYF; cdr3_nt: TGCAGCGTCTGGGGGGACAGCAGTTCCTACGAGCAGTACTTC
j_call: TRBJ2-7; v_call: TRBV30; d_call: TRBD2; clone_size: -; cdr3_aa: CAWSIHGGVYEQYF; cdr3_nt: TGTGCCTGGAGTATCCACGGGGGGGTCTACGAGCAGTACTTC
j_call: TRBJ2-6; v_call: TRBV9; d_call: -; clone_size: -; cdr3_aa: CASSRHSGSGANVLTF; cdr3_nt: TGTGCCAGCAGCAGGCACTCAGGGTCTGGGGCCAACGTCCTGACTTTC
j_call: TRBJ1-2; v_call: TRBV6-6; d_call: -; clone_size: many; cdr3_aa: CASSYSYGYTF; cdr3_nt: TGTGCCAGCAGTTACTCATATGGCTACACCTTC
j_call: TRBJ1-2; v_call: TRBV6-5; d_call: -; clone_size: -; cdr3_aa: CASSTGKNYGYTF; cdr3_nt: TGTGCCAGCAGTACGGGGAAAAACTATGGCTACACCTTC
j_call: TRBJ2-7; v_call: TRBV29-1; d_call: -; clone_size: once; cdr3_aa: CSAGRDYEQYF; cdr3_nt: TGCAGCGCGGGACGAGACTACGAGCAGTACTTC
j_call: TRBJ1-1; v_call: TRBV25-1; d_call: -; clone_size: few; cdr3_aa: CASSESPRGAFF; cdr3_nt: TGTGCCAGCAGTGAATCACCCCGTGGGGCTTTCTTT
j_call: TRBJ1-2; v_call: TRBV5-1; d_call: -; clone_size: -; cdr3_aa: CASTRPGGSYGYTF; cdr3_nt: TGCGCCAGCACCAGGCCGGGGGGAAGCTATGGCTACACCTTC
j_call: TRBJ1-5; v_call: TRBV5-1; d_call: -; clone_size: -; cdr3_aa: CASSVTGGIGQPQHF; cdr3_nt: TGCGCCAGCAGCGTGACAGGAGGGATCGGTCAGCCCCAGCATTTT
j_call: TRBJ2-5; v_call: TRBV28; d_call: -; clone_size: few; cdr3_aa: CASSTQGGQETQYF; cdr3_nt: TGTGCCAGCAGTACTCAGGGAGGTCAAGAGACCCAGTACTTC
j_call: TRBJ1-2; v_call: TRBV7-9; d_call: -; clone_size: -; cdr3_aa: CASSPAQNYGYTF; cdr3_nt: TGTGCCAGCAGCCCCGCGCAGAACTATGGCTACACCTTC